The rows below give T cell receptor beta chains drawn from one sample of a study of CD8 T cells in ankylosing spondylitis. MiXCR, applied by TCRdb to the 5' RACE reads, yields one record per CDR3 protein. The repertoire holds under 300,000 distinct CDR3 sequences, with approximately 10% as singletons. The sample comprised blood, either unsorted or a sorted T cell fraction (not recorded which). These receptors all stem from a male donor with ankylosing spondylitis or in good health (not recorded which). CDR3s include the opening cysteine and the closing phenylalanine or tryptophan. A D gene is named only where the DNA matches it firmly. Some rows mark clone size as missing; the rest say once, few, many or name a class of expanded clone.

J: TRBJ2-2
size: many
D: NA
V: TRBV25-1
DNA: TGTGCCAGCAGTGATGGGGGGCGCGCCACCGGGGAGCTGTTTTTT
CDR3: CASSDGGRATGELFF

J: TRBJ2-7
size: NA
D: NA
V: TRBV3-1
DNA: TGTGCCAGCAGCCAAGGATTCGAGAAGGGGGGATCCTACGAGCAGTACTTC
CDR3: CASSQGFEKGGSYEQYF

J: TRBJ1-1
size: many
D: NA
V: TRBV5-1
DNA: TGCGCCAGCAGCTTGGATGGGGGAGGGACTGAAGCTTTCTTT
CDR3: CASSLDGGGTEAFF

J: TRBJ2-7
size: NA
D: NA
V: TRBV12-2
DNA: TGTGCAAGTCGCTTAGCCTCCAGGGGGCGCAGCGGGAGGGCCTACGAGCAGTACTTC
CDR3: CASRLASRGRSGRAYEQYF

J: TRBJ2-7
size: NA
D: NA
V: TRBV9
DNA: TGTGCCACCCGGGAAGACTACGAGCAGTACTTC
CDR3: CATREDYEQYF

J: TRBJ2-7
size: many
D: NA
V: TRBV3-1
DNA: TGTGCCAGCAGCCACGCCAAGAGCTACGAGCAGTACTTC
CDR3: CASSHAKSYEQYF

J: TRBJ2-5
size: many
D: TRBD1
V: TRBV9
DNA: TGTGCCAGCAGCGTACTCGGGACAGATCAAGAGACCCAGTACTTC
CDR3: CASSVLGTDQETQYF

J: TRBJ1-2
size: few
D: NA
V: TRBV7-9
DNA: TGTGCCAGCAGCTTAGCAGGGGCCCGGGGCTACACCTTC
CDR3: CASSLAGARGYTF

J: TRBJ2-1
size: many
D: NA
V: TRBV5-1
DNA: TGCGCCAGCAGCTTTAACGGGCGCACCTACAATGAGCAGTTCTTC
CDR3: CASSFNGRTYNEQFF

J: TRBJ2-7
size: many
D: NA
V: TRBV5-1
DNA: TGCGCCAGCAGCAGGGGGGGTAAGATTGGCGACGAGCAGTACTTC
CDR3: CASSRGGKIGDEQYF

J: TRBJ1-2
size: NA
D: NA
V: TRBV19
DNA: TGTGCCAGTAGTTTGGCCACAGGGAATTATGGCTACACCTTC
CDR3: CASSLATGNYGYTF

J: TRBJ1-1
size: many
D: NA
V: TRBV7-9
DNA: TGTGCCAGCAGCTCGGGTCCCGTGGGGGACACTGAAGCTTTCTTT
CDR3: CASSSGPVGDTEAFF

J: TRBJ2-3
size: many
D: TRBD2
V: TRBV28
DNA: TGTGCCAGCAGCTCCACTAGCGGGAGGGTTGGAGATACGCAGTATTTT
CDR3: CASSSTSGRVGDTQYF

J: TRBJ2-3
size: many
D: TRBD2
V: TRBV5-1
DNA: TGCGCCAGCGGCGGGGGGAGCGGGGCCACAGATACGCAGTATTTT
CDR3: CASGGGSGATDTQYF

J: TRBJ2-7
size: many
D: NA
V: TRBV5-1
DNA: TGCGCCAGCAGCTCCAGGGGACCGCCCTACGAGCAGTACTTC
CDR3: CASSSRGPPYEQYF

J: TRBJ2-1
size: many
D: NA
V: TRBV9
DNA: TGTGCCAGCAGCGTATCCTCTTTAGGGGATGAGCAGTTCTTC
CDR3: CASSVSSLGDEQFF

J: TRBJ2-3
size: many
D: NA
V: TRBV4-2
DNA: TGTGCCAGCAGCCAATTCATCGCGGATACGCAGTATTTT
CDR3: CASSQFIADTQYF

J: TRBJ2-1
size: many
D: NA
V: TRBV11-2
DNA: TGTGCCAGCAGCTCCTCCCGTAACTTATACAATGAGCAGTTCTTC
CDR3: CASSSSRNLYNEQFF

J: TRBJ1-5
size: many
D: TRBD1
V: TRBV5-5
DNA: TGTGCCAGCAGCCCAGACAGGGATCAGCCCCAGCATTTT
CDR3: CASSPDRDQPQHF

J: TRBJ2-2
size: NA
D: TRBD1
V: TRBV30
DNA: TGTGCCTGGAGTCTCCGGCAGGGGGCCGGGGAGCTGTTTTTT
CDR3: CAWSLRQGAGELFF

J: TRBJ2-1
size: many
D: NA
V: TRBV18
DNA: TGTGCCAGCTCCCTCACAGGGCCAAATGAGCAGTTCTTC
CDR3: CASSLTGPNEQFF

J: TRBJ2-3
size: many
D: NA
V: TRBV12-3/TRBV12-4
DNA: TGTGCCAGCAGTTTAGAGGCAGGCGTGGATACGCAGTATTTT
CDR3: CASSLEAGVDTQYF

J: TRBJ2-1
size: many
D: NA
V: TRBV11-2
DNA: TGTGCCAGCAGCTTAGATGGGAGGAACGAGCAGTTCTTC
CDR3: CASSLDGRNEQFF

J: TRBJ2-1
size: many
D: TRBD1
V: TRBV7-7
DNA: TGTGCCAGCAGCTTGGAGACAGGGAGTGAGCAGTTCTTC
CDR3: CASSLETGSEQFF

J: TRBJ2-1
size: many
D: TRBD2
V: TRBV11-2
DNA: TGTGCCAGCAGCTTAGGACTAGCGGCATACAATGAGCAGTTCTTC
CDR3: CASSLGLAAYNEQFF

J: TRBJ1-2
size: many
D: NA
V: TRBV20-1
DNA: TGCAGTGCTAGAGATTTACAGTTGGCCTATGGCTACACCTTC
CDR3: CSARDLQLAYGYTF

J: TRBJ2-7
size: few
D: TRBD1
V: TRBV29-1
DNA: TGCAGCGGGCGGGGACAGGGGGCCGACGAGCAGTACTTC
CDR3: CSGRGQGADEQYF

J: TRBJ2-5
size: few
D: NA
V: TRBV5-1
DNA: TGCGCCAGCAGCCGCTACGCGGAGACCCAGTACTTC
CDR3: CASSRYAETQYF

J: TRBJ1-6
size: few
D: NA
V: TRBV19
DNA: TGTGCCAGTACCGGGACGGGGGACAAAGTAGACTCCTATAATTCACCCCTCCACTTT
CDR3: CASTGTGDKVDSYNSPLHF

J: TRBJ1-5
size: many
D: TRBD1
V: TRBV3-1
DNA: TGTGCCAGCAGCCAAGCAGGGGGAAATCAGCCCCAGCATTTT
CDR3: CASSQAGGNQPQHF

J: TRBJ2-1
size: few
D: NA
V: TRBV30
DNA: TGTGCCTGGACGGGGCAAGTGGGCGATGAGCAGTTCTTC
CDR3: CAWTGQVGDEQFF